This TCR beta chain was obtained from a study of shared clonotypes between healthy human individuals (dated by TCRdb to the early 2020s). As for the study more broadly: The cohort comprised two women and three men aged 18 to 49 years. To estimate repertoire size and how much clonotypes are shared between individuals, the study performed deep sequencing of blood TCR repertoires from a few healthy adults. To increase sequencing depth and limit assay-specific biases, different laboratories used diverse techniques to prepare libraries and sequence TCR repertoires. Between about 0.9 and 9 billion PBMCs per donor were obtained by leukapheresis. Here is what the overall study found, with its caveats: Only blood was sampled, and tissue TCR repertoires likely differ from those in blood. Because the study included a small number of donors, the genetic and exposure-history diversity represented was limited. Pairwise subsampling indicated that sequencing depth was expected to affect the degree of clonotype sharing among donors.

This clone was counted only a few times. Which antigen it targets is not known. Base qualities are not provided; no much larger clone lies one nucleotide away. Using the deep immunoSEQ assay, TCR CDR3 regions were amplified from genomic DNA by multiplex PCR. For each cell subset, the extracted genomic DNA was distributed evenly across all wells of several immunoSEQ 96-well plates, and each plate served as one replicate. For unsorted PBMC, each replicate PCR was loaded with about 270 ng genomic DNA, equivalent to some 27,000 T cell genomes. Genomic DNA from unsorted PBMC was sequenced over ten immunoSEQ deep assay plates. The purified libraries were quantified using a Qubit 3.0 fluorometer, sized with a Bioanalyzer 2100, and then quantified again using the KAPA Library Quantification kit. Each immunoSEQ 96-well plate was sequenced on its own single-read 150-cycle Illumina NextSeq 550 flow cell. On the study's bioinformatics: Because the immunoSEQ output included only junctional sequences and no quality scores, the filtering could not be the same as the filtering used for full-length reads. To assign V/J genes and CDR3, sequences were annotated using PyIR, a Python wrapper for IgBLAST v1.9, with IMGT germline references. Reads were removed for weak V/J assignments (E-value above 1e-6), missing CDR3, stop codons, out-of-frame junctions, or ambiguous translated residues. V3J clonotypes were defined by identical inferred V gene, J gene, and CDR3 amino acid sequence. Percentage overlap between repertoires was calculated by dividing the number of shared unique clonotypes by the size of the smaller repertoire. Repertoire richness was assessed with RTK rarefaction, the Chao1 estimator, and Recon v2.1 estimates of unobserved clonotypes. TCRdb mirrors the immuneACCESS table, restricted to in-frame sequences. Some clones are absent from its copies; in checked studies, under half trace to an unresolved V gene, and the reason for the others is unknown. That table is the source of V, J and clone size, and D and trimming were worked out from the DNA. This sample is represented by about 490,000 clones; around 78% of them were singletons. Of the sample, approximately 13% falls within the top ten clones.

Healthy HIV-negative adults with no recently reported acute infections or vaccinations were included as donors. Only Caucasian adults living in Nashville, Tennessee, USA were represented among the donors. For unsorted samples, 70 million to 95 million PBMCs were counted, and genomic DNA was extracted using the QIAamp DNA Blood Mini kit. After blood collection by leukapheresis, PBMCs were isolated using Ficoll-Histopaque density gradient centrifugation and then cryopreserved in the vapor phase of liquid nitrogen. The TCR was taken from a woman aged 40 to 50 in good health. Some clones in this sample may be carry-over from other donors' samples. The sample comprised PBMCs.

The CDR3 in this case is CASRGAFGTNQPQHF. Read as DNA, the sequence is TGTGCCAGCAGGGGGGCCTTCGGCACCAATCAGCCCCAGCATTTT. The receptor chain draws on TRBV2 and TRBJ1-5, with a tentative D gene TRBD1 over 6 matching bases. At the junction V is shortened by 6 bases and J by 3 bases, with 15 bases in between. CDR1 and CDR2 are read off the germline V gene as SNHLY and FYNNEI. The CDR3, cysteine through phenylalanine, is 15 amino acids long. The entry retains the CDR3 DNA only, 45 bases that are in frame from base 1.